This entry concerns a single T cell receptor (beta chain). No fewer than 6 micrograms of total RNA were isolated from every sample. Primers used in a second PCR of roughly 6 to 11 cycles were a sample-barcoded 5' primer and a J-beta primer mix. TCRdb re-called the 5' RACE reads through MiXCR, storing one row per CDR3 protein. The sample yields 1.2 million to 1.5 million distinct CDR3 sequences, roughly 45% seen once. Trimming pared 6 bases from V and 8 bases from J, leaving 20 bases between. The CDR3 has 15 amino acids. These data come from a study of blood T cells in healthy people across ages. The receptor was derived from a woman in her late teens or twenties in good health. This chain joins TRBV12-3 or TRBV12-4 and TRBJ1-5; a possible D gene is TRBD1 (6 bases). The material sequenced was blood. In DNA, the CDR3 is TGTGCCAGCAGCGGTGGAGCAGGGGCGATGGAGCCCCAGCATTTT. As protein: CASSGGAGAMEPQHF.